This T cell receptor beta chain emerged from a study of T-cell memory formation after mild COVID-19. The study's findings and limits: Detection of some responders pre-infection suggested pre-existing cross-reactive memory T cells participated.

Germline V gene data show CDR1 as KGHSH and CDR2 as LQKENI. The CDR3 loop spans 14 amino acids. V was clipped by 3 bases and J by 3 bases, with 11 bases between them. This clonotype was picked up a small number of times. What it binds is unknown. TCRdb reprocessed the 5' RACE reads via MiXCR and lists one record per CDR3 protein. The data show roughly 100,000 distinct CDR3 sequences, approximately 15% seen once. The TCR originated in an adult woman who had mild COVID-19 (a few samples of this study predate the infection). Cell type and time point are not known. The sample comprised PBMCs or a T cell subset sorted from them (not recorded which). This chain joins TRBV18 and TRBJ2-5, with no clear D. This CDR3 is CASSPSRSEETQYF. The CDR3 region has the DNA TGTGCCAGCTCACCTAGCCGGTCGGAAGAGACCCAGTACTTC.